The 6 T cell receptor beta chains presented below share a single source sample, sequenced in a study of control samples from healthy donors and cancer patients. Using immunoSEQ multiplex PCR, the repertoire was profiled, and TCRdb retains in-frame clones only, with some absent. Among 45,000 to 60,000 clones listed, roughly nine tenths were seen once. Sequencing was performed on PBMCs. The receptor set was obtained from a man in his 60s with head and neck cancer.

V is TRBV12-3 or TRBV12-4 and J is TRBJ2-1, with 7 bases fitting TRBD1. V was pared by 1 base and J by 15 bases, with 9 bases of the junction left unmatched. The CDR3 is 13 amino acids. The CDR3 DNA reads as TGTGCCAGCAGTTTAGGCTTCAGGGACAGATGGTTCTTC. Translated, it gives CASSLGFRDRWFF.

The chain joins TRBV4-3 to TRBJ1-2; D call uncertain. This CDR3 comprises 15 residues. V lost 0 bases and J lost 3, with 11 bases in between. Germline-derived CDR1 and CDR2 are LGHNA and YSLEER. CDR3 in DNA: TGCGCCAGCAGCCAAGATTCTAACGGAGACTATGGCTACACCTTC. It is translated as CASSQDSNGDYGYTF.

The chain carries TRBV13 and TRBJ1-6; the D gene is possibly TRBD1 (6 bases). V was cut by 2 bases and J by 8 bases, with 13 bases left in between. This CDR3 is built from 15 residues. Germline CDR1 PRHDT, CDR2 FYEKMQ (reference sequence). The CDR3 DNA reads TGTGCCAGCAGCTTATACACAGGGAAGGATTCACCCCTCCACTTT. Amino acid sequence: CASSLYTGKDSPLHF.

This chain links TRBV28 with TRBJ2-3, with unresolved D. V lost 3 bases and J 7 bases, leaving 17 bases between the germline ends. The CDR3 has 15 amino acids. Germline loops: CDR1 MDHEN, CDR2 SYDVKM. The CDR3 DNA reads TGTGCCAGCAGTTTTAGGGAACCTCCCGTGAATACGCAGTATTTT. Translation gives CASSFREPPVNTQYF. Full variable domain (remainder filled in from reference TRBV28 and TRBJ2-3): DVKVTQSSRYLVKRTGEKVFLECVQDMDHENMFWYRQDPGLGLRLIYFSYDVKMKEKGDIPEGYSVSREKKERFSLILESASTNQTSMYLCASSFREPPVNTQYFGPGTRLTVL.

The chain employs TRBV6-5 and TRBJ2-7; 8 bases agree with TRBD2. Germline CDR1 reads MNHEY; CDR2 reads SVGAGI. The CDR3 spans 15 residues. V shed 5 bases and J 0 bases; nucleotides not matched to a gene: 6. The CDR3 DNA is TGTGCCAGCAGTCCCAGACTAGCGACCTCCTACGAGCAGTACTTC. Encoded protein: CASSPRLATSYEQYF.

The chain joins TRBV18 to TRBJ2-7; D possibly uses TRBD1 or TRBD2 (6 bases each). The CDR3 loop spans 14 amino acids. Germline CDR1 KGHSH, CDR2 LQKENI. Deletions cut 4 bases from V and 6 bases from J, with 16 bases between. The CDR3 loop reads CASSLAGGRGEQYF. The CDR3, as DNA: TGTGCCAGCTCACTGGCCGGGGGCCGGGGCGAGCAGTACTTC.